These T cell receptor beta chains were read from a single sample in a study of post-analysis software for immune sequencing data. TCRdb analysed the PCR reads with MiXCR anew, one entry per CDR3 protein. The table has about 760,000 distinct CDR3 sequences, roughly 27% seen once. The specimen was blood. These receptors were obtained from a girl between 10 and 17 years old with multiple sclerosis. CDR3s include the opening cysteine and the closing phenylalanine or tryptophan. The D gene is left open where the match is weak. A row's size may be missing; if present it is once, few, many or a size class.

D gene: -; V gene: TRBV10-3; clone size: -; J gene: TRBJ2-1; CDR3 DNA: TGTGCCATCCGAAACAGGTACAATGAGCAGTTCTTC; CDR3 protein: CAIRNRYNEQFF
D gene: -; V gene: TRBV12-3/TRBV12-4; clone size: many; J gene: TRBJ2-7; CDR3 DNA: TGTGCCAGCAGTTTGTTCAATTCCTACGAGCAGTACTTC; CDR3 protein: CASSLFNSYEQYF
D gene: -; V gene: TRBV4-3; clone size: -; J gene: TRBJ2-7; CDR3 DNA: TGCGCCAGCAGCCTAAGGACGGCAGGGGACTACAATGAGCAGTACTTC; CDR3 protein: CASSLRTAGDYNEQYF
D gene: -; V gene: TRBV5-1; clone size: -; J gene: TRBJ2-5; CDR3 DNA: TGCGCCAGCAGCTTGGAAGGGGGAGCGACCCAGTACTTC; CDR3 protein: CASSLEGGATQYF
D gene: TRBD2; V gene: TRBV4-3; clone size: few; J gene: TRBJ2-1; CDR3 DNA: TGCGCCAGCAGCCAAGATTCCACTAGCGGGAGCCCATACAATGAGCAGTTCTTC; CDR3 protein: CASSQDSTSGSPYNEQFF
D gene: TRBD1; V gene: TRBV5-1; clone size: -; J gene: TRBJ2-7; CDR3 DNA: TGCGCCAGCAGCCCATCCGTGGACAGGGTTCTCAACGAGCAGTACTTC; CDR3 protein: CASSPSVDRVLNEQYF
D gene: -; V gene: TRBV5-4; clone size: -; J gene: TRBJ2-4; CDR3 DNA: TGTGCCAGCAGCTCGACAGGCCTAGGAGGAGCCAAAAACATTCAGGACTTC; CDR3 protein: CASSSTGLGGAKNIQDF
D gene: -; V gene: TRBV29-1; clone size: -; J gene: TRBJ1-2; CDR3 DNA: TGCAGCGCCAACCTTGGGGGGACCTATGGCTACACCTTC; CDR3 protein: CSANLGGTYGYTF
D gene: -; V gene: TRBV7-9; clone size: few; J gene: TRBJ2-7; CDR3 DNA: TGTGCCAGCACGAAAACCACTCTTACCTACGAGCAGTACTTC; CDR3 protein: CASTKTTLTYEQYF
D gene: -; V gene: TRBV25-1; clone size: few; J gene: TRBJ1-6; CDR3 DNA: TGTGCCAGCAGTGACCCCCCTGGTAATTCACCCCTCCACTTT; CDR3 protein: CASSDPPGNSPLHF
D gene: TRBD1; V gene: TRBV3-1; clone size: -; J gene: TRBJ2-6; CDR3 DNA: TGTGCCAGCAGCCTGGGACAGGGACTCTCTGGGGCCAACGTCCTGACTTTC; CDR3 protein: CASSLGQGLSGANVLTF
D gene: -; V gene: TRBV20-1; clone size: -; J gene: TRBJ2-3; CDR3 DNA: TGCAGTGTTCGGGGAGTCAGCACAGATACGCAGTATTTT; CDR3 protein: CSVRGVSTDTQYF
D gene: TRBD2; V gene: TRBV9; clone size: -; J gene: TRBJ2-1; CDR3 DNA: TGTGCCAGCAGCGGCGGTCCCCAGCGGGACCTTTATGAGCAGTTCTTC; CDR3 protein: CASSGGPQRDLYEQFF
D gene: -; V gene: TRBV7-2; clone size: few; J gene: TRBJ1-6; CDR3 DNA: TGTGCCAGCACCCTAGGGGACCCTGGTTATTCACCCCTCCACTTT; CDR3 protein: CASTLGDPGYSPLHF
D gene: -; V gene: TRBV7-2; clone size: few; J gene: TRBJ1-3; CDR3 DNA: TGTGCCAGCAGCTTAGCCATGGTGGGTCCTGGAAACACCATATATTTT; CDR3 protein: CASSLAMVGPGNTIYF
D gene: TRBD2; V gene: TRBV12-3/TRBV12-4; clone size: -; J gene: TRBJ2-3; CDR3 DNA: TGTGCCAGCAGTTTAGATGGGAGCGGGAGGGGAGCAGATGCGCAGTATTTT; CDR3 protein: CASSLDGSGRGADAQYF
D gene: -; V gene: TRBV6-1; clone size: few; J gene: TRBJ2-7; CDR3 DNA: TGTGCCAGCAGTGAATGGGGTAGCGGACGCGAGCAGTACTTC; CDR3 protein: CASSEWGSGREQYF
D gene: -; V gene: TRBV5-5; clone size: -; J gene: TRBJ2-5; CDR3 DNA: TGTGCCAGCAGCTTGGCTCCTAGCCGTGGCCAAGAGATCCAGTACTTC; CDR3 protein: CASSLAPSRGQEIQYF
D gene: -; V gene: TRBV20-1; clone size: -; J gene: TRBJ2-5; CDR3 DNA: TGCAGTGCTGAACTACTCCAAGAGACCCAGTACTTC; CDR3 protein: CSAELLQETQYF
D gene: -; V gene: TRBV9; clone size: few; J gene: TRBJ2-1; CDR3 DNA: TGTGCCAGCAGCGTAGAAATATTGTTAAGCAATGAGCAGTTCTTC; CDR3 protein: CASSVEILLSNEQFF
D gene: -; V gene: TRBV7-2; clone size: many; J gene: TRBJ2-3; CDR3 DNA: TGTGCCAGCAGCTTCTCCAGCGGCACAGATACGCAGTATTTT; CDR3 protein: CASSFSSGTDTQYF
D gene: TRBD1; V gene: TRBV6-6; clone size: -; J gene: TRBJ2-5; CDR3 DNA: TGTGCCAGCAGTGACAGGGGGGTCCAAGAGACCCAGTACTTC; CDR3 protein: CASSDRGVQETQYF
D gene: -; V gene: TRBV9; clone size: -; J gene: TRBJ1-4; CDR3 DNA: TGTGCCAGCAGCGTAGACACTCCGGGTGGAACTAATGAAAAACTGTTTTTT; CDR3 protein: CASSVDTPGGTNEKLFF
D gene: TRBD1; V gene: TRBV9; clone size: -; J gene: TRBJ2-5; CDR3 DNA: TGTGCCAGCAGCGTAACCAGGGACAGACAAGAGACCCAGTACTTC; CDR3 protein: CASSVTRDRQETQYF
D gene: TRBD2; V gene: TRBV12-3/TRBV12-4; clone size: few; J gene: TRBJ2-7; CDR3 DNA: TGTGCCAGCAAGGGAGTAGCGGGAGATCCGGAGCAGTACTTC; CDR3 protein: CASKGVAGDPEQYF
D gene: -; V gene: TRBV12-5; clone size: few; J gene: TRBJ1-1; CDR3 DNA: TGTGCTAGTGGTTTGGTTAGGGAAACACGGGAGTGGCCCGAAGCTTTCTTT; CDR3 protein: CASGLVRETREWPEAFF
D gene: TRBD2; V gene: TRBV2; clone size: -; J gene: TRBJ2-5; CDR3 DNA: TGTGCCAGCCGTGATCCGGCGGGGGACCAAGAGACCCAGTACTTC; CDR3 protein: CASRDPAGDQETQYF
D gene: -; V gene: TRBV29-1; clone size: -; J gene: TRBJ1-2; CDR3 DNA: TGCAGCGTTGAAGTAGGCGGAGGAAGGTTTAATTCCGGCTACACCTTC; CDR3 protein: CSVEVGGGRFNSGYTF
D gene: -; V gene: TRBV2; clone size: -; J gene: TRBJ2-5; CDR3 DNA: TGTGCCGCGGTGGGAGAGACCCAGTACTTC; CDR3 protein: CAAVGETQYF
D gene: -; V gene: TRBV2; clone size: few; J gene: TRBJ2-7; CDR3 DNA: TGTGCCGGCAGTGGGGCGGGTAGCGGTTACGAGCAGTACTTC; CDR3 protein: CAGSGAGSGYEQYF
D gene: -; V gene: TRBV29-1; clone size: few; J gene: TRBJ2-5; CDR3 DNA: TGCAGCGTTTCCGGACCAGTGGCCCAGTACTTC; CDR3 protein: CSVSGPVAQYF
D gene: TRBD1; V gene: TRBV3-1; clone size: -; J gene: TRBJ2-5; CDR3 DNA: TGTGCCAGCAGCCGGGGACAGGGGGCTGTGTACCAAGAGACCCAGTACTTC; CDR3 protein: CASSRGQGAVYQETQYF
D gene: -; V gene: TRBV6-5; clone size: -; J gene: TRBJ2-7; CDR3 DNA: TGTGCCAGCAGTTACTCACGAACTTCGATTTCCTACGAGCAGTACTTC; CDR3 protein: CASSYSRTSISYEQYF
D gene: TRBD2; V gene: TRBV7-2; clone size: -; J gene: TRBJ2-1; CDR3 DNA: TGTGCCAGCAGCCCCGGGGGGAGGGGAGAGAATGAGCAGTTCTTC; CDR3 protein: CASSPGGRGENEQFF
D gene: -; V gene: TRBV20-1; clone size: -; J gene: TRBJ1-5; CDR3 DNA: TGCAGTGCTAGAGAAAGACAGAGGCAGCCCCAGCATTTT; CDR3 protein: CSARERQRQPQHF
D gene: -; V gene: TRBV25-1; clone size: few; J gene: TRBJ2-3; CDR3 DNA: TGTGCCAGCAGTGTCCGCGGAGGGGGCACAGATACGCAGTATTTT; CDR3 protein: CASSVRGGGTDTQYF
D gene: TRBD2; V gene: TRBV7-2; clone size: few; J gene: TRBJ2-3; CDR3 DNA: TGTGCCAGCAGCCTCCACCGGGGGGGCCTAGATACGCAGTATTTT; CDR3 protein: CASSLHRGGLDTQYF
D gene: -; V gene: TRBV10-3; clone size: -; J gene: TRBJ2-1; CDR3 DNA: TGTGCCATCAGGCCCATAGTCTCCACCTCCAATGAGCAGTTCTTC; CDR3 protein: CAIRPIVSTSNEQFF
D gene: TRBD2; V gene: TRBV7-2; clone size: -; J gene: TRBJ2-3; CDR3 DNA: TGTGCCAGCAGCTTAGCGGTTGGCAGCGGGGGGTTCGCTAGCACAGATACGCAGTATTTT; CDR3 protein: CASSLAVGSGGFASTDTQYF
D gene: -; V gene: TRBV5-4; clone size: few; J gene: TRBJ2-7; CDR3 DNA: TGTGCCAGCAGCTTGCCGGGACCAACCTCCTACGAGCAGTACTTC; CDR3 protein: CASSLPGPTSYEQYF
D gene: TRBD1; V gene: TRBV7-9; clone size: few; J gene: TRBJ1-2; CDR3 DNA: TGTGCCAGCACCCCGAGGACAGGGACTAACTATGGCTACACCTTC; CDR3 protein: CASTPRTGTNYGYTF
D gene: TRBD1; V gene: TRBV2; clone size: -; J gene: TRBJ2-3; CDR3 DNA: TGTGCCACAGGACAGGGAGACACAGATACGCAGTATTTT; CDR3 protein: CATGQGDTDTQYF
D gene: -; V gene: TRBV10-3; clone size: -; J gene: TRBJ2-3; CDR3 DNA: TGTGCCATCAGTGACGGGGGCACAGATACGCGGTATTTT; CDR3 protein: CAISDGGTDTRYF
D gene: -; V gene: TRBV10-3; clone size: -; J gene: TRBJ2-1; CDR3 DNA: TGTGCCATCAGTGGGAGGTCAAGCGGCTCCTACAATGAGCAGTTCTTC; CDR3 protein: CAISGRSSGSYNEQFF
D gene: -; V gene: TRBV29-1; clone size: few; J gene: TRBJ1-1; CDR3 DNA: TGCAGCGTTCTACGATCGCTGCGGAACACTGAAGCTTTCTTT; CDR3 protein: CSVLRSLRNTEAFF
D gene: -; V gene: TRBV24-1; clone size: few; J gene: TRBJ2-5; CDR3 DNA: TGTGCCACCAGTGATTTTGGCTATAAGGGGATGGAGACCCAGTACTTC; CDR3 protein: CATSDFGYKGMETQYF
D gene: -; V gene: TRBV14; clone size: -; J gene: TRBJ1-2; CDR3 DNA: TGTGCCAGCAGCCAAGGGGCCGGGTTCACCTTC; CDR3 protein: CASSQGAGFTF
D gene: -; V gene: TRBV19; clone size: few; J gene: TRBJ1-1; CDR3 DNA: TGTGCCAGTAGTCAACTCGTAGATAGCACTGAAGCTTTCTTT; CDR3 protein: CASSQLVDSTEAFF
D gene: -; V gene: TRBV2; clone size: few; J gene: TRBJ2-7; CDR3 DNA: TGTGCCAGCATCCGCCCAAGCTCCTACGAGCAGTACTTC; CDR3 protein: CASIRPSSYEQYF
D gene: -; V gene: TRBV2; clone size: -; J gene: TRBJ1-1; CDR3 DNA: TGTGCCAGCAGGGGCCCGGGCACCATGAACACTGAAGCTTTCTTT; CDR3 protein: CASRGPGTMNTEAFF
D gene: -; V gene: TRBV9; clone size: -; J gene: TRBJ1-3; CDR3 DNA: TGTGCCAGCAGTTTAACCGTTACAGGCGCTCATGGAAACACCATATATTTT; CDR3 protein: CASSLTVTGAHGNTIYF
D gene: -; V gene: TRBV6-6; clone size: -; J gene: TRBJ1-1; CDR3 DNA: TGTGCCAGCAGTTACTCCCGGGGGGGAACTGAAGCTTTCTTT; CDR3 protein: CASSYSRGGTEAFF
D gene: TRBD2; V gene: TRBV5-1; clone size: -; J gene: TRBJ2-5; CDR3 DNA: TGCGCCAGCAGCTGGGCTAGCGGGCAAGAGACCCAGTACTTC; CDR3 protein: CASSWASGQETQYF
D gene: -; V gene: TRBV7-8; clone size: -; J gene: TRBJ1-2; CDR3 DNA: TGTGCCAGCAGCTTAACTTCGGCAGGTGATGGCTACACCTTC; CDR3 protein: CASSLTSAGDGYTF
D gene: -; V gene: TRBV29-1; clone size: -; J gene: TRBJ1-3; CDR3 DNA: TGCAGCGTTATCGTCCATAGCTCTGGAAACACCATATATTTT; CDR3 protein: CSVIVHSSGNTIYF
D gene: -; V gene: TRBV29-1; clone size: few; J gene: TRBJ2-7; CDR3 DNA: TGCAGCGTTGTTCAGGGGAGGAACGAGCAGTACTTC; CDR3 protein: CSVVQGRNEQYF
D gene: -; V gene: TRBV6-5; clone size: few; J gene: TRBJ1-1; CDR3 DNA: TGTGCCAGCAGTTACTCGGGCTCCCCCGGTGGAGCTTTCTTT; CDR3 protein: CASSYSGSPGGAFF
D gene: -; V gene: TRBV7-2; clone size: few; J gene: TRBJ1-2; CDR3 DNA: TGTGCCAGCAGCACCCACAGGGAATATGGCTACACCTTC; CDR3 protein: CASSTHREYGYTF
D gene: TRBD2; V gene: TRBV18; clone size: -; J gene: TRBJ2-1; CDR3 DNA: TGTGCCAGCTCACCACCGTGGACCGGGACTAGCGGAACCTACAATGAGCAGTTCTTC; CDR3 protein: CASSPPWTGTSGTYNEQFF